A single sample is the source of the 2 T cell receptor beta chains below, sequenced in a study of shared T cell receptors in the human thymus. Sequenced by immunoSEQ multiplex PCR; TCRdb stores in-frame clones only, minus some. The data hold roughly 660,000 clones, with around 89% observed a single time. These same data were also listed under a study on human thymus T cells.

Sample: thymocytes. These receptors originate from a boy in the first two years of life with a congenital heart defect.

The V gene is TRBV5-6, the J gene TRBJ2-5, with D perhaps TRBD2 (6 bases). Germline loops: CDR1 SGHDT, CDR2 YYEEEE. The CDR3 spans 13 residues. V lost 2 bases and J 5 bases, leaving 10 bases between the germline ends. The CDR3 loop reads CASSFRGRETQYF. DNA of the CDR3: TGTGCCAGCAGCTTCCGGGGGAGGGAGACCCAGTACTTC.

The CDR3 is CASSLGVREVHEQYF. CDR3 nucleotide sequence: TGTGCCAGCAGCTTAGGGGTGCGGGAGGTCCACGAGCAGTACTTC. The gene calls are TRBV7-2 and TRBJ2-7; 8 nucleotides align to TRBD2. The CDR3 extends over 15 amino acids. Unmatched junction bases numbered 7, after V lost 1 base and J lost 5 bases. The germline V gene has CDR1 SGHTA and CDR2 FQGNSA.